This is a list of T cell receptor beta chains from one sample in a study of PD-L1 blockade in urothelial cancer. Using immunoSEQ multiplex PCR, the repertoire was profiled, and TCRdb retains in-frame clones only, with some absent. The repertoire includes about 95,000 clones, 87% of them detected once, and 1.5% to 2.5% sits in the top ten. Here the sequenced sample was PBMCs, taken around atezolizumab (anti-PD-L1) treatment. The receptors derive from a man aged 55 to 70 with urothelial cancer. The CDR3 runs from the conserved cysteine through the conserved F or W. A D gene is named only where the DNA matches it firmly. Expanded clones are given a class, and other clones once, few, many or no size at all.

size	V	D	J	DNA	CDR3
NA	TRBV6-5	NA	TRBJ1-5	TGTGCCAGCAGCCCCCCCGGCAATCAGCCCCAGCATTTT	CASSPPGNQPQHF
NA	TRBV6-1	TRBD2	TRBJ2-2	TGTGCCAGCTGGAGAGGGGAGGGAGCCGGGGAGCTGTTTTTT	CASWRGEGAGELFF
NA	TRBV5-1	NA	TRBJ2-2	TGCGCCAGCAGCTTGGCCTTTAGACCAGGGTCCACCGGGGAGCTGTTTTTT	CASSLAFRPGSTGELFF
NA	TRBV5-1	TRBD1	TRBJ2-3	TGCGCCAGCAGCTTGGAGACAGGGGCGCCCACAGATACGCAGTATTTT	CASSLETGAPTDTQYF
NA	TRBV18	NA	TRBJ2-5	TGTGCCAGCTCACCTCCCGCGGCCGTTCGGGAGACCCAGTACTTC	CASSPPAAVRETQYF
NA	TRBV5-6	TRBD1	TRBJ1-5	TGTGCCAGCAGGCGGACAGGGGATCGCCAGCCCCAGCATTTT	CASRRTGDRQPQHF
NA	TRBV6-5	TRBD1	TRBJ1-2	TGTGCCAGCAGGACGACAGGGGGCCATGGCTACACCTTC	CASRTTGGHGYTF
NA	TRBV5-4	NA	TRBJ1-5	TGTGCCAGCAGAACGCAGGTCATCTATTCCAGTGGCAATCAGCCCCAGCATTTT	CASRTQVIYSSGNQPQHF
NA	TRBV5-1	TRBD1	TRBJ2-7	TGCGCCAGCAGCTCGGGACAGGGGGCAGGAGAGCAGTACTTC	CASSSGQGAGEQYF
NA	TRBV19	TRBD2	TRBJ2-5	TGTGCCAGTCTCGGGACTAGCGGGGTCTCAGAGACCCAGTACTTC	CASLGTSGVSETQYF
NA	TRBV29-1	TRBD2	TRBJ2-1	TGCAGCGCCGACCGCGGGGGGAACAATGAGCAGTTCTTC	CSADRGGNNEQFF
NA	TRBV7-9	TRBD2	TRBJ2-7	TGTGCCAGCAGCTCAGGGACTAGCGGTCTTTTCGAGCAGTACTTC	CASSSGTSGLFEQYF
once	TRBV28	NA	TRBJ1-4	TGTGCCAGCAGCTCCCCTCTGACAGGTGGTAATGAAAAACTGTTTTTT	CASSSPLTGGNEKLFF
NA	TRBV18	NA	TRBJ1-4	TGTGCCAGCTCACCGTCAACAGGGCACGGGACTAATGAAAAACTGTTTTTT	CASSPSTGHGTNEKLFF